The clone carrying this T cell receptor beta chain was observed at least ten times. Its target is not known. This sample was included in a study of T cells in Graves' hyperthyroidism and ophthalmopathy. Germline V gene data show CDR1 as SGHRS and CDR2 as YFSETQ. Trimming took 8 bases from V and 2 from J, leaving 15 bases between them. The CDR3 spans 14 residues. TCR beta CDR3 regions were amplified from RNA. HTBI primers were employed in a first-round RT-PCR of the TCR CDR3. TCRdb redid the calling of the multiplex PCR reads with MiXCR, one entry per CDR3 protein. The sample has a few hundred thousand distinct CDR3 sequences, approximately 13% seen once. General study results and limits: Within blood appeared most thyroid clonotypes that had expanded above 0.001. Ophthalmopathy was told apart from stable hyperthyroidism by a 13 V-J model.

The chain combines TRBV5-1 with TRBJ2-3; D tentatively fits TRBD1 or TRBD2 (5 bases each). Sequenced material: blood. The source of this sequence is a woman aged 18-35 years with Graves' hyperthyroidism. CDR3 sequence (DNA): TGCGCCAGTCGAGGGGCCTTGCCCACAGATACGCAGTATTTT. Translation gives CASRGALPTDTQYF.